One and the same sample provided the 11 T cell receptor beta chains below, sequenced in a study of T cells in Graves' hyperthyroidism and ophthalmopathy. RNA transcripts yielded amplified TCR beta CDR3 regions. During a first-round RT-PCR of the TCR CDR3, the HTBI primer set was used. TCRdb recomputed calls from the multiplex PCR reads with MiXCR, one row per CDR3 protein. The sample lists 550,000 to 800,000 distinct CDR3 sequences, approximately 15% occurring once. Sequencing was performed on blood. These receptor sequences come from a man aged 45 to 65 with Graves' hyperthyroidism.

This clonotype was observed once. This may be a read error: a much more frequent sequence differs by one nucleotide. J is TRBJ2-1 and V is TRBV10-3, with 9 bases fitting TRBD2. The CDR3 covers 18 residues. Unmatched junction bases numbered 16, after V lost 4 bases and J lost 6 bases. The V gene's germline CDR1 is ENHRY and CDR2 SYGVKD. CDR3 sequence (DNA): TGTGCCATCAGTGGTCCGGGACCAGCGGGAGGTTTAAGCAATGAGCAGTTCTTC. Protein sequence: CAISGPGPAGGLSNEQFF.

The chain recombines TRBV12-3 or TRBV12-4 with TRBJ2-1; a weak D match, TRBD1 (7 bases). The V and J ends lost 6 bases and 7 bases respectively, with 22 bases between them. The CDR3 extends over 16 amino acids. Here the CDR3 reads CASSDREGIAGNEQFF. The DNA for the CDR3 is TGTGCCAGCAGCGACAGGGAAGGTATTGCGGGGAATGAGCAGTTCTTC.

V and J are TRBV6-2 or TRBV6-3 and TRBJ1-2; a possible D gene is TRBD1 (5 bases). The CDR3 spans 11 residues. Trimming took off 10 bases at V and 3 bases at J, with 9 bases between the two ends. Per germline, CDR1 MNHEY and CDR2 SVGEGT. CDR3 DNA: TGTGCCACCTTCAGGGACTATGGCTACACCTTC. The encoded protein is CATFRDYGYTF.

The rearrangement joins TRBV10-3 to TRBJ2-7; no firm D call. Trimming took 8 bases from V and 1 from J, leaving 9 bases between them. Germline CDR1 reads ENHRY; CDR2 reads SYGVKD. The CDR3 length is 12 residues. The CDR3 sequence: CAIALVSYEQYF. CDR3 DNA: TGTGCCATCGCCCTAGTTTCCTACGAGCAGTACTTC.

CDR3 loop: CASSPSGFVAFF. The CDR3 DNA follows: TGTGCCAGCAGCCCCAGTGGGTTTGTAGCTTTCTTT. The chain couples TRBV7-9 to TRBJ1-1; D is uncertain. Trimming pared 5 bases from V and 10 bases from J, leaving 14 bases between. The CDR3 sequence is 12 residues long. The germline V gene encodes CDR1 SEHNR and CDR2 FQNEAQ (reference sequence).

The CDR3 nucleotides read TGTGCCAGCAGCTTTCAAGCCGACTATGGCTACACCTTC. Translating gives CASSFQADYGYTF. The J gene is TRBJ1-2, the V gene TRBV7-3; D is ambiguous. Trimming removed 3 bases from V and 3 bases from J, with 8 bases in between. CDR1 is SGHTA, CDR2 FQGTGA, per germline. The CDR3 runs 13 residues.

This clonotype was counted at least ten times. J is TRBJ2-2 and V is TRBV10-3; D is perhaps TRBD1 or TRBD2 (5 bases each). The V and J ends lost 0 bases and 4 bases respectively, with 15 bases between them. The CDR3 runs 17 residues. Germline V gene lookup returns CDR1 ENHRY and CDR2 SYGVKD. CDR3 coding DNA: TGTGCCATCAGTGAGTCGGGAGAGGGGTCCCTCACCGGGGAGCTGTTTTTT. Protein product: CAISESGEGSLTGELFF.

To note about this clonotype: The junction departs from germline at one end; a sequencing error may be responsible. The chain carries TRBV20-1 and TRBJ2-1; 10 nucleotides line up with TRBD2. The CDR3 runs 15 residues. Germline CDR1 DFQATT, CDR2 SNEGSKA (reference sequence). The CDR3 reads CSAVPLAGSYNQQFF. CDR3 nucleotides: TGCAGTGCTGTTCCACTAGCGGGGTCCTACAATCAGCAGTTCTTC.

V usage is TRBV5-1 and J usage is TRBJ2-1, with D tentatively TRBD1 or TRBD2 (6 bases each). V was clipped by 2 bases and J by 1 base, with 16 bases between them. Germline lookup yields CDR1 SGHRS and CDR2 YFSETQ. The CDR3 consists of 17 residues. CDR3 loop: CASSLRGTKGSYNEQFF. The CDR3 region has the DNA TGCGCCAGCAGCTTACGGGGGACAAAGGGATCCTACAATGAGCAGTTCTTC.

This clonotype appeared many times. J is TRBJ2-1 and V is TRBV27, with 8 bases aligning to TRBD2. The germline V gene encodes CDR1 MNHEY and CDR2 SMNVEV (reference sequence). The CDR3 extends over 15 amino acids. The junction had 10 bases not matched to a gene; V was cut back by 6 bases and J by 6 bases. In nucleotides, the CDR3 is TGTGCCAGCAGCCGAGCGGGAGTAAGGGTCAATGAGCAGTTCTTC. Encoded protein: CASSRAGVRVNEQFF.

This clonotype was seen at least ten times. The rearrangement links TRBV7-2 to TRBJ2-3; D not certain. The germline gives CDR1 SGHTA, CDR2 FQGNSA. The length of the CDR3 is 15 residues. Between the trimmed V and J ends, which lost 5 bases and 2 bases, there was a span of 14 bases. This CDR3 reads CASSPSYLDTDTQYF. The CDR3 DNA is TGTGCCAGCAGCCCTTCCTATCTGGACACAGATACGCAGTATTTT.